This passage covers 5 T cell receptor beta chains from one sample sequenced in a study of ipilimumab plus nivolumab after autologous stem cell transplantation. The table came from immunoSEQ multiplex PCR; TCRdb's copy has only in-frame clones and leaves some out. Among about 1,700 clones, roughly 86% were seen once, and the ten largest hold 20% to 25%. The sample was PBMCs, taken in a trial of ipilimumab plus nivolumab as post-transplant consolidation. The receptor source for this set is a male donor with multiple myeloma.

V gene TRBV2 combines with J gene TRBJ1-2; a weak D match, TRBD1 (6 bases). V was pared by 8 bases and J by 7 bases, with 11 bases between. The CDR3 consists of 11 residues. The germline CDR1 and CDR2 sequences are SNHLY and FYNNEI. For the CDR3, the DNA is TGTGCCAGCCAGGGGAGAGGTGGCTACACCTTC. It translates to CASQGRGGYTF.

A note on this clone: The same CDR3 is also encoded by other DNA sequences in this sample. The chain combines TRBV7-2 with TRBJ1-6; D is ambiguous. The length of the CDR3 is 12 residues. The germline V and J ends were trimmed by 3 bases and 7 bases, with 4 bases remaining between them. Germline V CDR1 and CDR2: SGHTA, FQGNSA. The DNA of the CDR3 is TGTGCCAGCAGCTTCCAGAATTCACCCCTCCACTTT. Protein: CASSFQNSPLHF.

V usage is TRBV7-3 and J usage is TRBJ2-6, with D tentatively TRBD1 or TRBD2 (5 bases each). Trimming removed 5 bases from V and 0 bases from J, with 11 bases in between. This CDR3 region has 16 residues. CDR1 is SGHTA, CDR2 FQGTGA, per germline. The CDR3 DNA sequence: TGTGCCAGCAGCGAGGGACGCCTCTCTGGGGCCAACGTCCTGACTTTC. It translates to CASSEGRLSGANVLTF.

A remark on this clone: The junction departs from the called germline gene at one end, perhaps through a read error. The rearrangement joins TRBV5-8 to TRBJ2-7; D ambiguous. CDR3 length: 14 amino acids. Germline assignment: CDR1 SGHTS and CDR2 YDEGEE. CDR3 DNA sequence: TGTGCCAGCAGCTACCGGGTCCACTCCCACGAGCAGTACTTC. The encoded protein is CASSYRVHSHEQYF.

The chain couples TRBV6-6 to TRBJ2-2; TRBD2 might be the D (5 bases). The CDR3 has 15 amino acids. CDR1 is MNHNY, CDR2 SVGAGI, per germline (reference sequence). Trimming removed 6 bases at V and 5 bases at J, with 16 bases between. The CDR3 spells CASSPRGVETGELFF. CDR3 bases: TGTGCCAGCAGCCCCCGGGGAGTAGAAACCGGGGAGCTGTTTTTT.